Presented here are 2 T cell receptor beta chains from one specimen sequenced in a study of cytomegalovirus exposure and HLA in healthy donors. PCR involved 60 Vbeta and 13 Jbeta primers. The repertoire was sequenced with immunoSEQ multiplex PCR; TCRdb's copy has only in-frame clones and lacks some. The sample lists roughly 150,000 clones; about three quarters were seen once. What was sequenced was PBMCs. These receptors came from a man younger than 30 in good health and CMV-seropositive.

The V and J genes are TRBV27 and TRBJ1-6; 7 nucleotides line up with TRBD1. The CDR3 spans 16 residues. Germline assignment: CDR1 MNHEY and CDR2 SMNVEV (reference sequence). V gave up 7 bases and J gave up 5 bases; unmatched junction bases: 11. The CDR3 sequence: CASTAVQGKHNSPLHF. DNA for the CDR3: TGTGCCAGCACCGCGGTACAGGGGAAACATAATTCACCCCTCCACTTT.

The sample holds a few counts of this clone. The V call is TRBV14, the J call TRBJ2-5; possible D gene TRBD1, 6 bases. CDR3 length: 13 residues. The V gene lost 4 bases and the J gene lost 5 bases, with 11 bases spanning the gap. Germline lookup yields CDR1 SGHDN and CDR2 FVKESK. Written as DNA, the CDR3 is TGTGCCAGCAGCCGGACAGAAGGGGAGACCCAGTACTTC. The encoded protein is CASSRTEGETQYF.